A selection of T cell receptor beta chains follows, all from one sample in a study of CD8 T cells in Susac syndrome. TCRdb re-analysed the immunoSEQ multiplex PCR reads in MiXCR, keeping a single row per CDR3 protein. The table includes 400,000 to 550,000 distinct CDR3 sequences, more than 80% detected once. Sequenced input: CD8+ T cells from PBMCs. These receptors originate from a human donor with multiple sclerosis. CDR3s include the opening cysteine and the closing phenylalanine or tryptophan. D genes are given only for firm matches. Where a row states a size, it is once, few, many or the class of an expanded clone; other rows omit it.

TRBJ2-1,TRBV3-1,.,TRBD1,CASSQVTGVENEQFF,TGTGCCAGCAGCCAAGTGACAGGGGTGGAAAATGAGCAGTTCTTC
TRBJ1-4,TRBV28,.,TRBD1,CASSPPSGTGGPNEKLFF,TGTGCCAGCAGTCCCCCTTCCGGGACAGGGGGCCCTAATGAAAAACTGTTTTTT
TRBJ1-4,TRBV10-2,once,.,CARDSRNFLEKLFF,TGCGCCAGAGACAGCAGAAACTTTCTTGAAAAACTGTTTTTT
TRBJ1-4,TRBV20-1,.,.,CSADKGTTNEKLFF,TGCAGTGCTGATAAGGGTACAACTAATGAAAAACTGTTTTTT
TRBJ1-2,TRBV27,.,TRBD1,CASSYGTAYGYTF,TGTGCCAGCAGTTACGGGACAGCCTATGGCTACACCTTC
TRBJ2-1,TRBV14,.,.,CASSQDRRGHNEQFF,TGTGCCAGCAGCCAAGATCGGCGGGGACACAATGAGCAGTTCTTC
TRBJ2-1,TRBV3-1,.,.,CASSQEASAYNEQFF,TGTGCCAGCAGCCAAGAGGCTAGCGCTTACAATGAGCAGTTCTTC
TRBJ2-5,TRBV11-3,few,TRBD1,CASSLPGGGETQYF,TGTGCCAGCAGCCTTCCAGGGGGCGGGGAGACCCAGTACTTC
TRBJ2-3,TRBV7-6,.,.,CASSRADGDTQYF,TGTGCCAGCAGCCGCGCGGATGGAGATACGCAGTATTTT
TRBJ1-1,TRBV7-8,.,.,CASSLAGAEAGFYSEAFF,TGTGCCAGCAGCTTAGCGGGTGCGGAGGCAGGTTTTTATTCTGAAGCTTTCTTT
TRBJ1-2,TRBV19,.,TRBD1,CASSNRGLNYGYTF,TGTGCCAGTTCAAACAGGGGCCTGAACTATGGCTACACCTTC
TRBJ2-3,TRBV4-2,.,.,CASSQAWTSTDTQYF,TGTGCCAGCAGCCAAGCCTGGACTAGCACAGATACGCAGTATTTT
TRBJ1-1,TRBV5-1,.,.,CASSLVRAGTEAFF,TGCGCCAGCAGCTTGGTCCGGGCGGGCACTGAAGCTTTCTTT
TRBJ2-1,TRBV13,once,.,CASSLPSAHNEQFF,TGTGCCAGCAGCTTACCATCGGCTCACAATGAGCAGTTCTTC
TRBJ2-7,TRBV6-1,.,TRBD2,CASSLTSGSSEQYF,TGTGCCAGCAGTTTGACTAGCGGGAGTAGCGAGCAGTACTTC
TRBJ2-1,TRBV6-5,.,.,CASSYSKGTPVSSYNEQFF,TGTGCCAGCAGTTACTCTAAGGGGACTCCAGTTAGCTCCTACAATGAGCAGTTCTTC
TRBJ2-7,TRBV28,.,TRBD1,CAGQGSSYEQYF,TGTGCCGGACAGGGTAGCTCCTACGAGCAGTACTTC
TRBJ2-7,TRBV30,.,TRBD1,CAWKWTGTALEQYF,TGTGCCTGGAAGTGGACAGGGACAGCTCTCGAGCAGTACTTC
TRBJ1-6,TRBV4-1,.,.,CASSQTRLQGGSPLHF,TGCGCCAGCAGCCAAACCCGTCTACAAGGGGGTTCACCCCTCCACTTT
TRBJ1-1,TRBV20-1,once,.,CSARGGSWANTEAFF,TGCAGTGCTAGAGGAGGCAGCTGGGCGAACACTGAAGCTTTCTTT
TRBJ2-5,TRBV20-1,.,TRBD2,CSARVWREGQETQYF,TGCAGTGCTAGAGTATGGCGGGAGGGCCAAGAGACCCAGTACTTC
TRBJ2-7,TRBV4-1,few,.,CASSQGGDEQYF,TGCGCCAGCAGCCAAGGGGGGGACGAGCAGTACTTC
TRBJ1-5,TRBV4-1,.,.,CASSQDPTPRGHQPQHF,TGCGCCAGCAGCCAAGATCCCACCCCCAGGGGCCATCAGCCCCAGCATTTT
TRBJ2-3,TRBV19,.,TRBD1,CASSMTGGLGDTQYF,TGTGCCAGTAGTATGACAGGGGGCTTGGGAGATACGCAGTATTTT
TRBJ2-5,TRBV30,.,.,CAWSPTGTPQETQYF,TGTGCCTGGAGTCCTACCGGGACTCCCCAAGAGACCCAGTACTTC
TRBJ2-2,TRBV18,.,TRBD2,CASSPPSGGYGGELFF,TGTGCCAGCTCACCACCCAGCGGGGGCTACGGCGGGGAGCTGTTTTTT
TRBJ2-1,TRBV5-4,.,.,CASSLATGRLKNEQFF,TGTGCCAGCAGCCTCGCCACAGGGCGATTAAAGAATGAGCAGTTCTTC
TRBJ1-5,TRBV19,once,.,CASRREQPSNQPQHF,TGTGCCAGTAGGAGGGAACAGCCCAGCAATCAGCCCCAGCATTTT
TRBJ2-1,TRBV9,.,TRBD1,CASSRRDRESNEQLF,TGTGCCAGCAGCAGACGGGACAGGGAATCCAATGAGCAGCTCTTC
TRBJ1-1,TRBV6-5,.,.,CASSYMGSEAFF,TGTGCCAGCAGTTATATGGGGTCTGAAGCTTTCTTT
TRBJ1-6,TRBV5-4,.,.,CASSLDTGGLIAPLHF,TGTGCCAGCAGCCTGGACACAGGAGGCCTTATAGCACCCCTCCACTTT
TRBJ2-7,TRBV7-9,few,.,CASSSGEAVYEQYF,TGTGCCAGCAGCTCCGGGGAGGCCGTTTACGAGCAGTACTTC
TRBJ1-1,TRBV10-3,.,.,CATQISMNTEAFF,TGTGCCACACAGATCTCCATGAACACTGAAGCTTTCTTT
TRBJ1-2,TRBV11-2,.,.,CASSLDIGTSYGYTF,TGTGCCAGCAGCTTAGATATCGGGACATCGTATGGCTACACCTTC
TRBJ2-5,TRBV7-4,.,TRBD2,CASSLALPGLAGGPLGETQYF,TGTGCCAGCAGCTTAGCCCTACCGGGACTAGCGGGAGGGCCGCTAGGGGAGACCCAGTACTTC
TRBJ2-7,TRBV29-1,.,.,CSVGGGDSGTLEQYF,TGCAGCGTTGGAGGAGGGGACAGCGGGACGTTGGAGCAGTACTTC
TRBJ2-5,TRBV6-5,.,.,CASSYLVGDPNQETQYF,TGTGCCAGCAGTTACTTGGTCGGGGACCCAAACCAAGAGACCCAGTACTTC
TRBJ1-1,TRBV5-1,.,.,CASSAGRGDTEAFF,TGCGCCAGCAGCGCCGGAAGGGGCGACACTGAAGCTTTCTTT
TRBJ2-7,TRBV19,once,TRBD2,CASSITSGYEQYF,TGTGCCAGTAGTATCACTAGCGGGTACGAGCAGTACTTC
TRBJ2-3,TRBV19,.,.,CASSMTLRADTQYF,TGTGCCAGTAGTATGACCCTCAGGGCAGATACGCAGTATTTT
TRBJ2-3,TRBV10-2,few,.,CASSGLDPGTDTQYF,TGCGCCAGCAGTGGATTAGACCCCGGCACAGATACGCAGTATTTT
TRBJ1-1,TRBV11-2,.,.,CASSLDLQAEAFF,TGTGCCAGCAGCTTAGATCTTCAGGCAGAAGCTTTCTTT
TRBJ1-4,TRBV28,.,TRBD1,CASSWELTGDEKLFF,TGTGCCAGCAGTTGGGAATTAACAGGGGACGAAAAACTGTTTTTT
TRBJ2-1,TRBV7-9,.,.,CASSRGPEQFF,TGTGCCAGCAGCCGGGGGCCGGAGCAGTTCTTC
TRBJ2-5,TRBV20-1,.,.,CSARGQLKQETQYF,TGCAGTGCCCGCGGACAGTTAAAACAAGAGACCCAGTACTTC
TRBJ2-5,TRBV12-5,.,.,CASGLSSGVTQYF,TGTGCTAGTGGTTTGTCGTCTGGGGTAACCCAGTACTTC
TRBJ2-3,TRBV10-3,.,.,CAISVGEEGNTQYF,TGTGCCATCAGTGTGGGGGAGGAGGGTAATACGCAGTATTTT
TRBJ2-7,TRBV10-2,.,.,CASRGEDSYEQYF,TGCGCCAGCAGGGGGGAAGACTCCTACGAGCAGTACTTC
TRBJ2-1,TRBV19,.,TRBD2,CASSPGLAGGPYNEQFF,TGTGCCAGTAGTCCTGGATTAGCGGGGGGTCCCTACAATGAGCAGTTCTTC
TRBJ2-3,TRBV28,.,TRBD2,CASSLGLAGPESTDTQYF,TGTGCCAGCAGTTTAGGGCTAGCGGGTCCGGAAAGCACAGATACGCAGTATTTT
TRBJ2-7,TRBV11-2,.,TRBD2,CASSWTSGTYEQYF,TGTGCCAGCAGCTGGACTAGCGGTACCTACGAGCAGTACTTC
TRBJ2-1,TRBV9,.,TRBD2,CASSVPIAGGTYNEQFF,TGTGCCAGCAGCGTACCCATAGCGGGAGGGACGTACAATGAGCAGTTCTTC